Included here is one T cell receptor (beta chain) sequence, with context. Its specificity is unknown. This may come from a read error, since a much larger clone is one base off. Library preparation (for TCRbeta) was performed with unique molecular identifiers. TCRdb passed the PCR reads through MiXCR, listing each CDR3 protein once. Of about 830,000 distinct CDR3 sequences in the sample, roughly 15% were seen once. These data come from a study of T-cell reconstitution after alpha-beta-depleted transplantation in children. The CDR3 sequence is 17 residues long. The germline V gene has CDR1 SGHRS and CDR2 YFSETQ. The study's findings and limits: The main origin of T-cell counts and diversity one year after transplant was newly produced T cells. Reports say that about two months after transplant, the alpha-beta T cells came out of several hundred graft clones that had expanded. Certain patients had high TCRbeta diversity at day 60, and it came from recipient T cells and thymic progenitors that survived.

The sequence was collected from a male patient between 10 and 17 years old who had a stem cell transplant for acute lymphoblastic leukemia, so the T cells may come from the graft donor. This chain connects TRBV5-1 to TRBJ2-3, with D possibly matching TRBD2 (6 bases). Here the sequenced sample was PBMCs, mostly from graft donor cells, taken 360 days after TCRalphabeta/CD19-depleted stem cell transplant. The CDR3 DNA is TGCGCCAGCAGCTTGGATATTTCGCTAGCGAGCACAGATACGCGGTATTTT. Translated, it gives CASSLDISLASTDTRYF.